The source of this T cell receptor beta chain is a study of response to subunit inactivated influenza vaccine. This clonotype was counted ten times or more. TCRdb independently ran MiXCR on the RT-PCR reads; one entry per CDR3 protein. The data contain 700,000 to 800,000 distinct CDR3 sequences, approximately 18% of them singletons. CDR1 is MNHEY, CDR2 SVGEGT, per germline. V shed 6 bases and J shed 9 bases, with 18 bases lying between them. The CDR3 extends over 14 amino acids. The gene calls are TRBV6-2 or TRBV6-3 and TRBJ2-1; unclear D gene. Sequenced here: PBMCs from blood, sampled roughly 5 days after vaccination. The TCR was taken from a man aged 45-65 years who received an inactivated influenza vaccine. The DNA of the CDR3 is TGTGCCAGCAGCCCCCAACTCGGAAATACTGAGCAGTTCTTC. Translation gives CASSPQLGNTEQFF.